These 27 T cell receptor beta chains were all obtained from the same sample, sequenced in a study of T cell changes during pregnancy in multiple sclerosis. Here immunoSEQ multiplex PCR was the method, and the copy in TCRdb shows in-frame clones only, minus some. Of tens of thousands of clones listed, over 80% are singletons. The sequencing here drew on CD4+ T cells from peripheral blood mononuclear cells, taken after pregnancy. The receptors originated from a female donor in good health, enrolled as a control in a pregnancy study.

The chain recombines TRBV28 with TRBJ1-2; TRBD1 might be the D (6 bases). Germline values: CDR1 MDHEN, CDR2 SYDVKM. This CDR3 contains 15 residues. The V end was cut by 4 bases, the J end by 2 bases, with 14 bases between. CDR3 DNA sequence: TGTGCCAGCAGTTCACATAGGACAGACAACTATGGCTACACCTTC. It is translated as CASSSHRTDNYGYTF.

This chain joins TRBV30 and TRBJ1-6, with D unclear. Trimming took 2 bases from V and 0 from J, leaving 5 bases between them. CDR3 length equals 14 residues. CDR1 is GTSNPN and CDR2 is SVGIG in the germline V gene (reference sequence). As DNA, the CDR3 is TGTGCCTGGAGTCCGAGCTCCTATAATTCACCCCTCCACTTT. Protein product: CAWSPSSYNSPLHF.

The genes are TRBV7-9 and TRBJ1-3; TRBD1 matches 7 bases. Per germline, CDR1 SEHNR and CDR2 FQNEAQ (reference sequence). J gave up 6 bases and V 4 bases, and 9 bases lay outside the gene matches. This CDR3 comprises 15 residues. CDR3 coding DNA: TGTGCCAGCAGCTGGGGGGAAGACAGGGAAAACACCATATATTTT. It translates to CASSWGEDRENTIYF.

The rearrangement uses TRBV5-1 and TRBJ2-5, with a weak D call TRBD2 (5 bases). Germline lookup yields CDR1 SGHRS and CDR2 YFSETQ. Trimming cost V 0 bases and J 5 bases, with 14 bases left between them. The CDR3 spans 15 residues. The CDR3 region has the DNA TGCGCCAGCAGCTTGGCCGGTGGATCGGGGGAGACCCAGTACTTC. Translation gives CASSLAGGSGETQYF. Together with reference TRBV5-1 and TRBJ2-5, the CDR3 gives the full variable domain: KAGVTQTPRYLIKTRGQQVTLSCSPISGHRSVSWYQQTPGQGLQFLFEYFSETQRNKGNFPGRFSGRQFSNSRSEMNVSTLELGDSALYLCASSLAGGSGETQYFGPGTRLLVL.

The rearrangement links TRBV2 to TRBJ2-3; 14 bases are shared with TRBD2. This CDR3 is built from 18 residues. V shed 4 bases, J shed 2 bases, and the junction held 8 bases outside the gene matches. Germline V lookup: CDR1 SNHLY, CDR2 FYNNEI. The CDR3 sequence: CASSATQGLAGVTDTQYF. CDR3 bases: TGTGCCAGCAGTGCAACACAGGGACTAGCGGGGGTCACAGATACGCAGTATTTT.

The CDR3 protein is CASSLKWDRDHYEQYF. CDR3 sequence (DNA): TGTGCCAGCAGTTTAAAATGGGACAGGGACCACTACGAGCAGTACTTC. This sequence joins TRBV28 and TRBJ2-7; TRBD1 aligns across 9 bases. The CDR3 is 16 residues long. Trimming removed 2 bases from V and 3 bases from J; junction bases left unmatched: 8. Germline CDR1 MDHEN, CDR2 SYDVKM.

This clone is a singleton in its sample. The chain carries TRBV19 and TRBJ1-5; D is perhaps TRBD1 (6 bases). Germline V gene data show CDR1 as LNHDA and CDR2 as SQIVND (reference sequence). The germline V and J ends were trimmed by 5 bases and 11 bases, with 19 bases remaining between them. This CDR3 comprises 14 residues. CDR3 DNA sequence: TGTGCCAGTAGTTTCAGACAGGCCAGTGGAGCCCAGCATTTT. It encodes CASSFRQASGAQHF.

The genes are TRBV7-2 and TRBJ2-5, with 11 bases matching TRBD2. CDR3 length: 15 amino acids. Germline V gene data show CDR1 as SGHTA and CDR2 as FQGNSA. The junction had 5 bases not matched to a gene; V was cut back by 4 bases and J by 4 bases. The CDR3: CASSWGLAEGETQYF. The DNA of the CDR3 is TGTGCCAGCAGCTGGGGACTAGCGGAGGGAGAGACCCAGTACTTC. The full variable domain, its missing parts supplied by reference TRBV7-2 and TRBJ2-5, is GAGVSQSPSNKVTEKGKDVELRCDPISGHTALYWYRQSLGQGLEFLIYFQGNSAPDKSGLPSDRFSAERTGGSVSTLTIQRTQQEDSAVYLCASSWGLAEGETQYFGPGTRLLVL.

The V call is TRBV30, the J call TRBJ2-3; perhaps TRBD2 as D (6 bases). V was clipped by 0 bases and J by 5 bases, with 12 bases between them. Germline CDR1 and CDR2: GTSNPN and SVGIG (reference sequence). The CDR3 extends over 14 amino acids. The CDR3 nucleotides are TGTGCCTGGAGTGTCCTGGGGACTCTAGATACGCAGTATTTT. Translated: CAWSVLGTLDTQYF.

About this clone: This specimen includes other DNA sequences encoding the same CDR3. The gene calls are TRBV10-3 and TRBJ1-5; the D is unclear. The length of the CDR3 is 14 residues. The V end lost 0 bases, the J end lost 2 bases, and 5 bases lay between the germline ends. Germline CDR1 and CDR2: ENHRY and SYGVKD. As DNA, the CDR3 is TGTGCCATCAGTGAGTCGGGCGGCAATCAGCCCCAGCATTTT. This translates into CAISESGGNQPQHF.

The chain is built from TRBV7-9 and TRBJ2-3, with TRBD2 matching 11 bases. The CDR3 covers 16 residues. V shed 5 bases and J 7 bases; nucleotides not matched to a gene: 11. The V gene's germline CDR1 is SEHNR and CDR2 FQNEAQ (reference sequence). The CDR3 DNA reads as TGTGCCAGCAGCGAGGCACTAGCGGGGGCCTGGAATACGCAGTATTTT. This sequence encodes CASSEALAGAWNTQYF.

This chain links TRBV7-2 with TRBJ1-3; 7 bases align to TRBD1. After removal of 4 bases from V and 0 bases from J, the junction contained 6 bases not matched to a gene. Germline V gene sequence: CDR1 SGHTA, CDR2 FQGNSA. The CDR3 runs to 16 residues. As DNA, the CDR3 is TGTGCCAGCAGCTCTTATTGGGACAGCTCTGGAAACACCATATATTTT. As protein: CASSSYWDSSGNTIYF. The whole variable domain, remainder taken from reference TRBV7-2 and TRBJ1-3, is GAGVSQSPSNKVTEKGKDVELRCDPISGHTALYWYRQSLGQGLEFLIYFQGNSAPDKSGLPSDRFSAERTGGSVSTLTIQRTQQEDSAVYLCASSSYWDSSGNTIYFGEGSWLTVV.

This chain links TRBV6-5 with TRBJ1-1, with D possibly TRBD1 on 6 matching bases. The germline V and J ends were trimmed by 4 bases and 11 bases, with 17 bases remaining between them. The V gene's germline CDR1 is MNHEY and CDR2 SVGAGI. The CDR3 length is 13 residues. This CDR3 reads CASSSAWGPSAFF. The CDR3 DNA reads as TGTGCCAGCAGTTCAGCCTGGGGGCCTAGCGCTTTCTTT.

J is TRBJ2-5 and V is TRBV9; D may be TRBD1 (6 bases). The V gene lost 0 bases and the J gene lost 5 bases, with 17 bases spanning the gap. The CDR3 length is 16 residues. Germline lookup yields CDR1 SGDLS and CDR2 YYNGEE. In DNA, the CDR3 is TGTGCCAGCAGCGTAGCCGGGACAAATCCTAGGGAGACCCAGTACTTC. This codes for CASSVAGTNPRETQYF. Drawing the rest from reference TRBV9 and TRBJ2-5, the complete variable domain is DSGVTQTPKHLITATGQRVTLRCSPRSGDLSVYWYQQSLDQGLQFLIQYYNGEERAKGNILERFSAQQFPDLHSELNLSSLELGDSALYFCASSVAGTNPRETQYFGPGTRLLVL.

The chain recombines TRBV4-1 with TRBJ2-5, with no clear D. Deletions cut 0 bases from V and 1 base from J, with 6 bases between. CDR1 is MGHRA and CDR2 is YSYEKL in the germline V gene. There are 14 residues in the CDR3. DNA of the CDR3: TGCGCCAGCAGCCAAGATGACATCCAAGAGACCCAGTACTTC. As protein: CASSQDDIQETQYF.

In DNA, the CDR3 is TGTGCCAGCAGCTTGTTCCCAGGGCTAAACACAGATACGCAGTATTTT. Protein sequence: CASSLFPGLNTDTQYF. The chain combines TRBV5-6 with TRBJ2-3, with a tentative D call TRBD1 (5 bases). V lost 1 base and J lost 2, with 14 bases in between. The CDR3 sequence is 16 residues long. Germline CDR1 SGHDT, CDR2 YYEEEE.

Here the CDR3 DNA reads TGTGCCAGCAGCTACCTCGGGGGGGCCTCCACTGGGGCTGAAGCTTTCTTT. Translated: CASSYLGGASTGAEAFF. This chain uses TRBV7-2 with TRBJ1-1; the D gene is possibly TRBD1 (6 bases). This CDR3 spans 17 amino acids. Germline V gives CDR1 SGHTA, CDR2 FQGNSA. Trimming removed 4 bases from V and 6 bases from J, with 24 bases in between.

The rearrangement links TRBV20-1 to TRBJ2-5; D is perhaps TRBD2 (5 bases). Germline assignment: CDR1 DFQATT and CDR2 SNEGSKA (reference sequence). V gave up 0 bases and J gave up 7 bases, with 6 bases separating them. This CDR3 has 11 residues. The CDR3 sequence: CSARDRGTQYF. In DNA, the CDR3 is TGCAGTGCTAGAGATCGGGGGACCCAGTACTTC.

This chain joins TRBV7-2 and TRBJ1-3; 8 nucleotides match TRBD1. Germline CDR1 reads SGHTA; CDR2 reads FQGNSA. Trimming removed 5 bases from V and 1 base from J; junction bases left unmatched: 4. The CDR3 runs to 15 residues. The CDR3 sequence is CASSPWDRSGNTIYF. Written as DNA, the CDR3 is TGTGCCAGCAGCCCCTGGGACAGGTCTGGAAACACCATATATTTT.

The chain uses TRBV4-3 and TRBJ1-2; 7 positions agree with TRBD1. Germline CDR1 reads LGHNA; CDR2 reads YSLEER. This CDR3 spans 13 amino acids. With V trimmed by 0 bases and J by 7 bases, 2 bases remained unmatched. Here the CDR3 reads CASSQEEGAGYTF. CDR3 coding DNA: TGCGCCAGCAGCCAAGAGGAGGGGGCTGGCTACACCTTC.

V usage is TRBV5-4 and J usage is TRBJ2-5; TRBD1 might be the D (6 bases). CDR1 and CDR2 (germline): SGHNT, YYREEE (reference sequence). V was cut by 0 bases and J by 11 bases, with 14 bases left in between. The CDR3 runs 13 residues. The CDR3 loop reads CASSLGQVGEQYF. In DNA form, the CDR3 reads TGTGCCAGCAGCTTGGGACAGGTCGGGGAGCAGTACTTC. The full variable domain, in which reference TRBV5-4 and TRBJ2-5 provide the parts outside the CDR3, is ETGVTQSPTHLIKTRGQQVTLRCSSQSGHNTVSWYQQALGQGPQFIFQYYREEENGRGNFPPRFSGLQFPNYSSELNVNALELDDSALYLCASSLGQVGEQYFGPGTRLLVL.

The chain is built from TRBV18 and TRBJ2-3; possible D gene TRBD2, 6 bases. Germline V gene lookup returns CDR1 KGHSH and CDR2 LQKENI. This CDR3 is 15 amino acids long. The ends were cut back, 4 bases at V and 0 bases at J, with 11 bases in the middle. The CDR3 reads CASSLGRLSTDTQYF. In DNA form, the CDR3 reads TGTGCCAGCTCACTCGGGAGATTAAGCACAGATACGCAGTATTTT.

The CDR3 sequence: CASSLRTGVDSPLHF. The DNA for the CDR3 is TGTGCCAGCAGCTTAAGGACAGGGGTGGATTCACCCCTCCACTTT. The chain is built from TRBV7-9 and TRBJ1-6; 9 positions match TRBD1. Germline loops: CDR1 SEHNR, CDR2 FQNEAQ (reference sequence). Trimming took 2 bases from V and 8 from J; bases not matched to a gene: 4. CDR3 size: 15 residues.

The gene calls are TRBV5-5 and TRBJ2-1; 12 positions agree with TRBD2. V gave up 3 bases and J gave up 5 bases; unmatched junction bases: 3. Germline V lookup: CDR1 SGHKS, CDR2 YYEKEE (reference sequence). CDR3 length: 15 amino acids. In DNA form, the CDR3 reads TGTGCCAGCAGCTGGACTAGCGGGGTGCACAATGAGCAGTTCTTC. As protein: CASSWTSGVHNEQFF.

V is TRBV6-5 and J is TRBJ1-5, with 7 bases identical to TRBD1. V shed 6 bases, J shed 4 bases, and the junction held 6 bases outside the gene matches. The CDR3 has 14 residues. Germline V gene sequence: CDR1 MNHEY, CDR2 SVGAGI. CDR3 in amino acids: CASSQGGANQPQHF. The CDR3 bases are TGTGCCAGCAGCCAAGGGGGCGCAAATCAGCCCCAGCATTTT.

The chain joins TRBV29-1 to TRBJ2-1; D may be TRBD2 (7 bases). Trimming cost V 7 bases and J 0 bases, with 16 bases left between them. This CDR3 is 15 amino acids long. Germline values: CDR1 SQVTM, CDR2 ANQGSEA. In DNA form, the CDR3 reads TGCAGCGGTGGGGGGGCGGGTAGCTCCTACAATGAGCAGTTCTTC. This translates into CSGGGAGSSYNEQFF.

Only a few counts were recorded for this clone. The identical CDR3 is also encoded by other nucleotide sequences in the sample. J is TRBJ1-2 and V is TRBV6-1; 8 bases line up with TRBD1. Germline CDR1 MNHNS, CDR2 SASEGT. V shed 3 bases, J shed 5 bases, and the junction held 5 bases outside the gene matches. The CDR3 is 14 amino acids. Here the CDR3 DNA reads TGTGCCAGCAGTGAGGGGACAGGACTATATGGCTACACCTTC. It yields the protein CASSEGTGLYGYTF.